The 18 T cell receptor beta chains presented below share a single source sample, sequenced in a study of blood T cell repertoires in COVID-19. Method: immunoSEQ multiplex PCR; TCRdb's copy keeps in-frame clones and lacks some. The sample consists of over 130,000 clones, approximately 84% of them appearing once. What was sequenced was peripheral blood. Receptor source: a woman between 55 and 75 years old with acute or convalescent COVID-19.

This chain connects TRBV11-3 to TRBJ2-2, with a tentative D call TRBD1 (6 bases). CDR3 length equals 12 residues. Germline V gene lookup returns CDR1 SGHNT and CDR2 YENEEA. With 7 bases removed from V and 5 bases from J, the gap between germline ends came to 8 bases. The CDR3 nucleotides are TGTGCCAGCACCCAGGGGACCGGGGAGCTGTTTTTT. Amino acids: CASTQGTGELFF.

The CDR3 region has the DNA TGTGCCAGCAGCCCCGACATATACTCTGGAAACACCATATATTTT. The encoded protein is CASSPDIYSGNTIYF. The chain combines TRBV5-4 with TRBJ1-3, with D unresolved. Germline V gives CDR1 SGHNT, CDR2 YYREEE (reference sequence). V was clipped by 4 bases and J by 0 bases, with 11 bases between them. The CDR3 length is 15 residues.

V gene TRBV6-5 combines with J gene TRBJ1-1; D gene ambiguous. Germline CDR1 reads MNHEY; CDR2 reads SVGAGI. The CDR3 sequence is 12 residues long. V dropped 5 bases and J dropped 3 bases, with 7 bases sitting between them. The CDR3 here is CASSPQYTEAFF. The CDR3 nucleotides read TGTGCCAGCAGTCCTCAGTACACTGAAGCTTTCTTT.

This chain uses TRBV19 with TRBJ2-3; possible D gene TRBD1, 7 bases. Between the trimmed V and J ends, which lost 5 bases and 2 bases, there was a span of 17 bases. Germline V gene sequence: CDR1 LNHDA, CDR2 SQIVND (reference sequence). CDR3 length: 16 residues. CDR3 amino acids: CASSARQGGPTDTQYF. The CDR3 coding sequence is TGTGCCAGTAGTGCAAGACAGGGAGGACCCACAGATACGCAGTATTTT.

The chain employs TRBV28 and TRBJ1-3; D remains unclear. The germline V gene encodes CDR1 MDHEN and CDR2 SYDVKM. V gave up 2 bases and J gave up 0 bases, with 11 bases separating them. This CDR3 has 16 amino acids. The CDR3 nucleotides read TGTGCCAGCAGTTTAGCGGCGGTACGCTCTGGAAACACCATATATTTT. Translated: CASSLAAVRSGNTIYF.

This clone was counted a single time. The V call is TRBV7-9, the J call TRBJ2-3; tentative D call: TRBD1 (5 bases). CDR3 length: 16 residues. CDR1 is SEHNR and CDR2 is FQNEAQ in the germline V gene (reference sequence). V lost 2 bases, J lost 2 bases, and 14 bases lay in between. The DNA of the CDR3 is TGTGCCAGCAGCTTACTGGAAGGGGTCGCCACAGATACGCAGTATTTT. It translates to CASSLLEGVATDTQYF. The whole variable domain, filled in from reference TRBV7-9 and TRBJ2-3, reads DTGVSQNPRHKITKRGQNVTFRCDPISEHNRLYWYRQTLGQGPEFLTYFQNEAQLEKSRLLSDRFSAERPKGSFSTLEIQRTEQGDSAMYLCASSLLEGVATDTQYFGPGTRLTVL.

This clone was picked up one time. V usage is TRBV19 and J usage is TRBJ2-3; D is unclear. This CDR3 spans 15 amino acids. The V end lost 5 bases, the J end lost 1 base, and 13 bases lay between the germline ends. The germline V gene encodes CDR1 LNHDA and CDR2 SQIVND (reference sequence). This CDR3 is CASSRSALGTDTQYF. CDR3 DNA: TGTGCCAGTAGTCGAAGCGCTTTAGGCACAGATACGCAGTATTTT.

The CDR3, as DNA: TGTGCCAGCAGCCAAGGGATAGGGACTAGCGGGGGCACAGATACGCAGTATTTT. Its translation: CASSQGIGTSGGTDTQYF. The rearrangement links TRBV3-1 (or the pseudogene TRBV3-2) to TRBJ2-3; 13 bases match TRBD2. The CDR3 has 18 residues. The V gene's germline CDR1 is LGHDT and CDR2 YNNKEL (reference sequence). Trimming cost V 1 base and J 1 base; bases outside gene matches: 5.

The table lists this clone with a count of one. The chain couples TRBV11-1 to TRBJ2-1; TRBD2 agrees at 12 bases. The CDR3 has 16 amino acids. V dropped 5 bases and J dropped 7; count of bases not matched to a gene: 9. CDR1 is SGHAT and CDR2 is FQDESV in the germline V gene (reference sequence). In DNA, the CDR3 is TGTGCCAGCAGCGCCTCGACTAGCGGGAGTGGGAATGAGCAGTTCTTC. Translating gives CASSASTSGSGNEQFF.

The chain is built from TRBV24-1 and TRBJ1-2; 8 nucleotides line up with TRBD1. Germline V CDR1 and CDR2: KGHDR, SFDVKD. The CDR3 is made up of 13 amino acids. V lost 2 bases and J lost 8; bases outside the gene matches: 3. CDR3 sequence reads: CATSDSRQGGYTF. As DNA, the CDR3 is TGTGCCACCAGTGATTCTCGACAGGGGGGCTACACCTTC.

V usage is TRBV2 and J usage is TRBJ2-7; tentatively, D is TRBD2 (5 bases). Germline assignment: CDR1 SNHLY and CDR2 FYNNEI. Trimming removed 3 bases at V and 4 bases at J, with 13 bases between. CDR3 length equals 14 residues. CDR3 in DNA: TGTGCCAGCAGTGAGTGGAGTCGGGGATACGAGCAGTACTTC. Translating it yields CASSEWSRGYEQYF.

The chain employs TRBV27 and TRBJ1-6; D possibly corresponds to TRBD1 (5 bases). Germline CDR1 and CDR2: MNHEY and SMNVEV (reference sequence). V was trimmed by 8 bases and J by 14 bases, leaving 16 bases between them. This CDR3 has 12 residues. This chain's CDR3 is CASGLTGSALHF. The CDR3 coding sequence is TGTGCCAGCGGCTTAACAGGCTCTGCCCTCCACTTT.

The chain is built from TRBV5-4 and TRBJ2-1, with 8 bases matching TRBD2. The CDR3 consists of 14 residues. Per germline, CDR1 SGHNT and CDR2 YYREEE (reference sequence). The junction had 4 bases not matched to a gene; V was cut back by 2 bases and J by 6 bases. CDR3 coding DNA: TGTGCCAGCAGCTTCGGGACTAGTGTCAATGAGCAGTTCTTC. Its protein is CASSFGTSVNEQFF.

The J gene is TRBJ2-7, the V gene TRBV7-2; the match to TRBD2 covers 8 bases. The germline V gene has CDR1 SGHTA and CDR2 FQGNSA. V lost 0 bases to trimming and J lost 0 bases; unmatched junction nucleotides: 7. The CDR3 sequence is 17 residues long. In DNA form, the CDR3 reads TGTGCCAGCAGCTTAGCGGCTAGCGGGCCCAGCTCCTACGAGCAGTACTTC. It translates to CASSLAASGPSSYEQYF.

The chain carries TRBV7-2 and TRBJ1-2; 10 nucleotides match TRBD1. The CDR3 totals 15 residues. Germline CDR1 reads SGHTA; CDR2 reads FQGNSA. The trim removed 5 bases at V and 5 bases at J, leaving 8 bases unmatched. The CDR3 reads CASSPWTGGSYGYTF. The CDR3 coding sequence is TGTGCCAGCAGCCCCTGGACAGGGGGGTCGTATGGCTACACCTTC.

The rearrangement uses TRBV6-6 and TRBJ2-7, with 7 bases aligning to TRBD1. From germline, CDR1 is MNHNY and CDR2 SVGAGI (reference sequence). The CDR3 consists of 13 residues. V lost 10 bases to trimming and J lost 3 bases; unmatched junction nucleotides: 9. CDR3 sequence: CATLDRMNYEQYF. DNA of the CDR3: TGTGCCACCCTGGACAGGATGAACTACGAGCAGTACTTC.

This clone appeared a single time. V and J are TRBV2 and TRBJ1-1; no definite D call. The germline gives CDR1 SNHLY, CDR2 FYNNEI. Between the trimmed V and J ends, which lost 2 bases and 6 bases, there was a span of 13 bases. This CDR3 is built from 14 residues. The CDR3 here is CASSEQTSGAEAFF. The CDR3 DNA reads as TGTGCCAGCAGTGAACAGACCTCCGGGGCTGAAGCTTTCTTT.

The rearrangement links TRBV27 to TRBJ1-2, with no clear D. The V end lost 2 bases, the J end lost 2 bases, and 6 bases lay between the germline ends. CDR1 MNHEY and CDR2 SMNVEV come from the germline V gene (reference sequence). There are 13 residues in the CDR3. The CDR3 DNA reads as TGTGCCAGCAGTTTACGTCTCAACTATGGCTACACCTTC. Translation gives CASSLRLNYGYTF.